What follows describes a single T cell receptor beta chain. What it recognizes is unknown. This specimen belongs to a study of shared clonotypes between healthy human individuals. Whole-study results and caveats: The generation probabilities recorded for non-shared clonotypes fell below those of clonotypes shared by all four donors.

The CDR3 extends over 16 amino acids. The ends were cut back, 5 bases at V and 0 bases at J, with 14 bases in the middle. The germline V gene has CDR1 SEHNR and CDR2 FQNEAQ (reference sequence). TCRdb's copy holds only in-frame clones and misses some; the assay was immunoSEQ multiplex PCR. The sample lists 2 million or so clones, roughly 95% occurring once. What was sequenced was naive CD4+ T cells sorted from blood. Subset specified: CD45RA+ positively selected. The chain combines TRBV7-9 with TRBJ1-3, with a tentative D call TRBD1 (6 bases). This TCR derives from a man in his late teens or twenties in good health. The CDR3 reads CASSPDSSPSGNTIYF. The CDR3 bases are TGTGCCAGCAGCCCGGACAGCTCACCCTCTGGAAACACCATATATTTT.